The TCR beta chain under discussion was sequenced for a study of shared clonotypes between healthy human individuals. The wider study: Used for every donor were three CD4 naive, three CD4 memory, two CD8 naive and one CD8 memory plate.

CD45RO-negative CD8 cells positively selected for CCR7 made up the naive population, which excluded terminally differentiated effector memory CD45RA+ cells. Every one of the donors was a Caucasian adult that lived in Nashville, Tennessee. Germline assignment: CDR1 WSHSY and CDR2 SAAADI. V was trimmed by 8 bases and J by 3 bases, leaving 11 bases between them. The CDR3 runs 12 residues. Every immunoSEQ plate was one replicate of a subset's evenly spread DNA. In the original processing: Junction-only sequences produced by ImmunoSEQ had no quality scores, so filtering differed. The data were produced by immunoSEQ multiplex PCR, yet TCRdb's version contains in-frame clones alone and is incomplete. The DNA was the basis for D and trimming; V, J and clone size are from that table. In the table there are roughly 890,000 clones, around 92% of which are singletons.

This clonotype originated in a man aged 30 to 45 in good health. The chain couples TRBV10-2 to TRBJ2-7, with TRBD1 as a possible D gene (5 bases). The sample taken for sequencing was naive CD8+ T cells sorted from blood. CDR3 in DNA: TGCGCCAGCCACCCTGACAGCTACGAGCAGTACTTC. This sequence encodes CASHPDSYEQYF.